Below, one T cell receptor (beta chain) is given with its context. The clone's antigen remains unknown. Base-call qualities are not available, and no considerably larger clone is one nucleotide away. The V and J ends are trimmed by 2 bases and 1 base, leaving 11 bases between them. Spanning cysteine to phenylalanine, the CDR3 consists of 15 amino acids. CDR3 DNA is the only sequence kept; it has 45 bases, read in frame from the first base. Reading the germline V gene (reference sequence) gives CDR1 SGHNT and CDR2 YYREEE. The cohort comprised fewer than 700 healthy bone marrow donors. At the time of sampling, every cohort member was nominally healthy, though immune exposures that went unrecorded were likely present. The donor was CMV seronegative and belonged to the group of approximately 320 seronegative cohort members. Every donor gave a peripheral blood sample, and the peripheral blood mononuclear cells from that sample were used for TCR beta sequencing. The Qiagen DNeasy Blood Extraction Kit was used to extract genomic DNA from the blood cell samples.

These data come from a study of cytomegalovirus exposure and HLA in healthy donors (dated by TCRdb to the late 2010s). Background for the entire study: An earlier analysis of about 530 of the donors reported 276 Gb of sequence data and around 100 million unique TCR beta sequences obtained from roughly 180 million T cells. In the later analysis, no new phenotypic data were used to find candidate immune exposures; instead, reliance was placed on TCR beta sequences and their occurrence across donors. Every repertoire in the discovery cohort had been generated on one and the same sequencing platform. Genome-wide SNP genotypes for about three fifths of the roughly 670 donors were used in a later genetic analysis, which treated that subset as a discovery cohort. To predict cytomegalovirus infection status, the study combined high-throughput TCR immunosequencing, statistical association of individual TCRs with disease status, and machine learning. An early release that covered fewer than 750 HLA-typed donors contained around 330 gigabases of sequencing data and about 93 million unique TCR sequences. Alongside the repertoire data, information on donor age, sex, ethnicity and CMV serostatus was compiled. The T cell repertoires of several hundred subjects were profiled by immunosequencing and related to cytomegalovirus serostatus. The genetic ancestry cluster associated with self-reported Caucasian donors included over 65% of the 398 genotyped donors. The study aimed to test whether cataloging public T cell receptors could reveal signatures of past pathogen exposure. To decide whether each TCR beta V gene segment behaved as functional or pseudogenic, an earlier analysis of over 500 of the donors relied on high-throughput TCR beta sequencing. Class I and class II HLA loci were covered by the typing at four-digit resolution. Among over 350 genotyped donors of the cohort, an average of roughly 240,000 unique TCR beta nucleotide sequences were sequenced per donor, roughly 18% of them non-productive. Besides the first cohort of approximately 670 subjects, a separate validation cohort made up of roughly 130 different subjects was used. Several DR-DQ haplotypes were handled as single units for association and clustering, since linkage in the cohort was strong. Typing coverage varied by locus: roughly 620-640 donors for A, B, C, DRB1 and DQB1; roughly 510 for DQA1; nearly 610 for DPA1; approximately 490 for DPB1. To study patterns of TCR occurrence, a later analysis re-analyzed previously published TCR beta repertoires from 650 to 750 donors and added high-resolution HLA genotyping. Overall study results and their limits: In a later analysis, 16,951 TCR beta sequences were associated with specific HLA alleles at a false discovery rate of 0.05. A later analysis reported that several top co-occurrence clusters appeared linked to parvovirus B19, influenza, CMV and Epstein-Barr virus. Broadly in line with IMGT annotations, most TCR beta V segments showed up in productive rearrangements about 90% or about 30% of the time in an earlier analysis of about 500 of the donors. This cohort had only TCR beta chains sequenced, and the lack of alpha or paired-chain data limited which features could be detected. According to a later genetic analysis, donors in an Asian-associated ancestry cluster had fewer N-insertions in productive TCRs than the roughly 700-donor mean. According to a later analysis, most CMV-associated TCR beta chains appeared to be HLA-restricted, and the HLA associations seemed to be driven largely by CMV exposure. Linkage disequilibrium might explain the correlated functional status among segregating V segments, but an unknown experimental factor could not be excluded. In vitro tests confirmed that a few of the cytomegalovirus-associated TCR beta chains recognize cytomegalovirus antigens. In the study, some 160 TCR beta chains were listed as associated with cytomegalovirus. Roughly uniform sequencing depth across donors was assumed in presence/absence analyses, although this assumption may not hold. The sequencing pipeline was judged likely to have produced a cluster of highly shared sequence variants as a technical artifact. Strong co-occurrence of HLA alleles, especially DR and DQ, made assigning TCR associations to individual alleles difficult. Across donors, most TCR sequences were observed very rarely, whereas some public TCRs were present in many individuals. Compared with equally common non-associated chains, HLA-associated TCR beta chains in a later analysis were more clonally expanded and had lower generation probabilities. Because the 87-base-pair reads could not distinguish some IMGT-functional V segments, including TRBV6-2 and TRBV6-3, those segments were excluded. The earlier analysis of 450 to 700 of the donors excluded 15 to 20 rarely observed V segments, including chromosome 9 orphons, because counts were too low. A later genetic analysis associated a missense DCLRE1C variant with V-gene and J-gene trimming of TCR beta chains, and an independent cohort replicated the association. It was suggested by the authors that the approach could potentially be generalized to other disease states and immunological phenotypes. A further reported finding was that TCR beta sequences accurately predicted the HLA-A and HLA-B alleles for most subjects in the first cohort. HLA typing was unavailable for some donors at each locus, so association tests used only the typed subset. Cytomegalovirus status was reported to be diagnosed by the classifier with high specificity and sensitivity in both the original and validation cohorts. In a later analysis, the rate of TCR association differed among HLA loci, with DRB1 alleles having the most associated TCRs and HLA-C alleles having the fewest. For the cohort, immune exposure information was limited to CMV serostatus.

Libraries were made using the immunoSEQ multiplex PCR assay. A mixture of 60 forward primers for TCR Vbeta segments and 13 reverse primers for TCR Jbeta segments was used in the multiplex PCR. The CDR3 region of rearranged TCR beta genes was amplified from genomic DNA with a multiplex PCR assay. The Illumina HiSeq System was used to sequence the amplified TCR beta libraries as 87-base-pair reads. The paper's data handling went like this. A later analysis counted tens of millions of unique TCR beta chains across the 650 to 700 repertoires, and around 9.9 million of these chains were shared by at least two donors. To remove PCR and sequencing errors, raw reads were error-corrected and collapsed into unique sequences using a nearest-neighbor algorithm that merged closely related sequences. CDR3 sequences were aligned to IMGT reference sequences to assign V, D and J gene segments. Each retained sequence needed at least a six-nucleotide match to both a V gene segment and a J gene segment. Rearrangements were called productive when the CDR3 lacked stop codons and stayed in frame with V and J; all others were non-productive. CDR3 was defined according to IMGT convention as the region running from the second conserved V-encoded cysteine to the conserved J-encoded phenylalanine. Sequences without an unambiguous match to a single V gene segment were excluded from the earlier analysis of 450 to 650 of the donors. An earlier analysis of some 610 of the donors called V segments functional above 56.7% productive rearrangements and segregating when the between-donor standard deviation exceeded 5%. A statistical classification framework was built for diagnosing cytomegalovirus status from the catalog of TCR beta chain sequences. In a later analysis, TCR nucleotide sequences were compared against IMGT/GENE-DB human TR gene sequences so that V and J genes could be assigned. The TCRdist pipeline was used in a later analysis to assign CDR3 sequences and most-parsimonious VDJ recombination scenarios. In a later analysis, each TCR beta chain was defined by its CDR3 amino acid sequence together with its V-gene family, and reads without a unique V-gene family were excluded. As a way to deal with suspected cross-contamination and a sequencing artifact, a later analysis dropped approximately 570 nucleotide sequences that were highly shared and had low generation probability. For each public chain, a later analysis derived a clonal expansion index from normalized ranks of inferred template counts within each repertoire. Generation probabilities in a later analysis came from a VDJ recombination model fitted to out-of-frame rearrangements, and those results were checked against IGoR. In a later analysis, TCR-TCR, TCR-HLA and TCR-CMV co-occurrence was scored with hypergeometric tests, and a repertoire-size bias correction was applied to TCR pairs. In a later analysis, false discovery rates were estimated by permuting HLA or CMV assignments 20 times. In a later analysis, co-occurring TCRs were grouped using DBSCAN, with TCRdist sequence similarity added in when clustering inside HLA-allele-positive subsets. Co-occurrence clustering excluded repertoires with fewer than 30,000 or more than 120,000 public chains, plus five with anomalous nucleotide sharing. TCRdb re-hosts the immuneACCESS table, in-frame sequences only. Its copies lack some clones; in the studies checked, an unresolved V gene accounts for under half of them, and the cause for the rest is not known. D and trimming come from the DNA, and the V and J calls and clone size come from that table. The sample table contains about 140,000 clones; only one count was recorded for roughly 65% of them. The top ten clonotypes cover less than 5% of the sample.

This clonotype originated in a man aged 55 to 69 in good health and CMV-seronegative. Sequenced sample: PBMCs. The chain is made from TRBV5-4 and TRBJ2-3; a confident D gene designation cannot be given. The nucleotide sequence is TGTGCCAGCAGCTTCGTTCTAGACGGCACAGATACGCAGTATTTT. It codes for CASSFVLDGTDTQYF. With the rest looked up from the reference TRBV5-4 and TRBJ2-3 genes rather than sequenced, the full variable domain is ETGVTQSPTHLIKTRGQQVTLRCSSQSGHNTVSWYQQALGQGPQFIFQYYREEENGRGNFPPRFSGLQFPNYSSELNVNALELDDSALYLCASSFVLDGTDTQYFGPGTRLTVL.